This T cell receptor beta chain was documented in a study of blood T cells in healthy people across ages (dated by TCRdb to the mid-2010s). About the full investigation: In model experiments, template switching captured roughly one uniquely barcoded TCR beta cDNA molecule for every two T cells. Using the same blood draw, the study looked at two additional independent replicas of 1 million unique cDNA reads for two donors, one aged 18 to 30 and the other aged 80 or older. Four age groups were formed from the donors: young (average about 16 years), middle-aged (approximately 40), aged (about 62) and long-lived (roughly 81). Using deep sequencing normalized with unique cDNA molecular identifiers, the study measured how TCR beta repertoire diversity changes with age.

Concerning this clonotype itself: It lacks a known antigen. Base qualities are not provided; no much larger clone lies one nucleotide away.

Library creation used 5' RACE. TCRdb lists the instrument as Illumina HiSeq 2500. The second PCR ran for about 6 to 11 cycles and used a J-beta primer mix along with a sample-barcoded 5' primer. A unique molecular identifier was introduced onto each TCR beta cDNA molecule by a template-switch 5' adaptor carrying 12 random nucleotides. At least 2.5 million CDR3-containing paired-end reads were obtained from each sample. First-strand cDNA synthesis was performed from all RNA using the Mint cDNA synthesis kit, with priming by a TRBC-specific oligonucleotide. All cDNA was treated with uracil-DNA glycosylase and then went through a first 18-cycle PCR with the universal primers M1SS and BC2_uni_R. Turning to the authors' computational methods: For normalization, 1 million high-quality reads were randomly selected from each sample, with every read carrying a distinct molecular identifier. Instead of being binned into consensus sequences, reads with shared molecular identifiers were discarded. MiTCR, run with a Q25 quality threshold and the strictest error-elimination algorithm, handled CDR3 identification, clonotype clustering and error correction. A nonparametric unseen species model with Euler transformation was used to estimate lower-bound total TCR beta diversity. TCRdb redid the processing of the public reads, applying fastp at Q25 and MiXCR, and retained in-frame beta chains. Each entry merges the rows of one CDR3 protein and shows their most common DNA and genes. The V and J calls and clone size come from TCRdb's table, not from the authors' own analysis. This sample gives more than 450,000 distinct CDR3 sequences in total; 27% of them show up just once. About 3.3% of the sample is held by the ten biggest clonotypes.

The donors were about 40 Caucasian individuals from Russia, aged 6 to 90 years, who were systemically healthy. Each donor gave about 9.7 milliliters of peripheral blood, drawn into EDTA-treated Vacutainer tubes. PBMCs were isolated by Ficoll-Paque density-gradient centrifugation, with at least 7 million obtained per sample. Total RNA, at least 6 micrograms per sample, was extracted from PBMCs with Trizol reagent. For every donor, an aliquot of PBMCs went through flow cytometry to measure the percentages of naive CD45RAhigh/CD27high T cells. At the junction V is shortened by 5 bases and J by 5 bases; bases outside the gene matches: 19. Reading from cysteine to phenylalanine, the CDR3 counts 19 amino acids. This entry keeps only the CDR3 DNA: 57 bases, framed from base 1. CDR1 is given as SGHVS and CDR2 as FNYEAQ, both from the germline V gene. What the research found in general, with its limitations: Conclusive comparison of naive and antigen-experienced compartments was prevented by the profiling of bulk unsorted PBMCs. There was a strong correlation between observed TCR beta diversity and the percentage of naive T cells measured by flow cytometry. Compared with the aged group, the long-lived group had more naive CD4+ T cells, fewer expanded clones and increased TCR diversity, suggesting age selection. Observed TCR beta diversity per million T cells fell roughly linearly with age, and a significant reduction was already apparent by age roughly 40. Estimates of total diversity based on one million sequenced T cells were regarded as lower bounds and as underestimates. Because donor CMV infection status was unknown, age-related changes in expanded clonotypes were potentially confounded.

These data were also reused for a study on T cells of mothers and their children. From the second report: Nine systemically healthy Caucasian individuals served as donors, namely three mothers together with their six children. cDNA synthesis used all of the extracted RNA, with approximately 1.4 ug of RNA in each 15 ul reaction. In the second PCR, the M1S primer introduced both the sample barcodes and 2-4 random nucleotides. Each mother yielded over 8.5 million TCR beta CDR3 reads and each child 2.5 million to 3 million reads. Thymic selection similarly shapes TCR recombination output in related and unrelated pairs, with minor effect from inherited differences. Normalized repertoire overlap was always slightly but never significantly higher in related than unrelated mother-child pairs. With a sensitivity of approximately 100 clones per million clonotypes, no persistent microchimeric T cell clones were detected. Deep NGS was used in the study to compare the TCR beta repertoires of mothers and children and to look for features that separate related mother-child pairs from unrelated individuals. Mothers averaged around 43 +/- 4 years of age and children averaged around 10 +/- 4 years. After adapter ligation with NEBNext reagents, the libraries were sequenced on Illumina HiSeq 2000 with 100+100 nt paired-end reads. To prevent cross-contamination, the mother and child libraries were prepared one month apart and sequenced in separate runs. Each donor had between about 450,000 and 2,200,000 distinct TCR beta clonotypes identified. Naive TCR beta clonotypes were estimated from low-frequency clonotypes matched to each donor's FACS-determined naive share, without sorting.

This receptor was obtained from a boy aged 2 to 9 in good health. The rearrangement combines TRBV7-6 with TRBJ2-3; TRBD2 matches 10 bases in the middle. Sequenced sample: blood. The CDR3 protein sequence reads: CASSPATSGIPLVGDTQYF. At the DNA level, the sequence is TGTGCCAGCAGCCCAGCCACTAGCGGGATTCCCCTAGTGGGAGATACGCAGTATTTT.